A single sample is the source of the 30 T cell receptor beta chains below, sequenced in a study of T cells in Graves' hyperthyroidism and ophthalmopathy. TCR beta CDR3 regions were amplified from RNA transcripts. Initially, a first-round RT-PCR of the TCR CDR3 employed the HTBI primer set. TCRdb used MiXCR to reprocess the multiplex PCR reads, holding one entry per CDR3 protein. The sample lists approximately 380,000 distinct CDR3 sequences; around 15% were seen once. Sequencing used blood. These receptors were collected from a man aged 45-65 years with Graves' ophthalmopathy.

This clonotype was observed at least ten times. The CDR3 bases are TGTGCCAGCAACCTAGCGGGAAGGTACAATGAGCAGTTCTTC. Protein product: CASNLAGRYNEQFF. This chain links TRBV12-3 or TRBV12-4 with TRBJ2-1; TRBD2 matches at 9 bases. V shed 7 bases and J 4 bases; nucleotides not matched to a gene: 5. The CDR3 is 14 residues long.

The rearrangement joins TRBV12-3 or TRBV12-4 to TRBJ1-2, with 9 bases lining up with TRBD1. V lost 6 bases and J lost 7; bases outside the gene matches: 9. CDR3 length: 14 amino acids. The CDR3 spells CASRRMTGGLGYTF. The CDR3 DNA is TGTGCCAGCAGGAGAATGACAGGGGGGCTTGGCTACACCTTC.

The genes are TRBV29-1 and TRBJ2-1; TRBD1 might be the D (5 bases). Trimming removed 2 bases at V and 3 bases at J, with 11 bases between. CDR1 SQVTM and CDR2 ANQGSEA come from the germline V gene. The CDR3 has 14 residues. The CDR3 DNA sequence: TGCAGCGTTGAATCAACGACAGACTACAATGAGCAGTTCTTC. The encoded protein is CSVESTTDYNEQFF.

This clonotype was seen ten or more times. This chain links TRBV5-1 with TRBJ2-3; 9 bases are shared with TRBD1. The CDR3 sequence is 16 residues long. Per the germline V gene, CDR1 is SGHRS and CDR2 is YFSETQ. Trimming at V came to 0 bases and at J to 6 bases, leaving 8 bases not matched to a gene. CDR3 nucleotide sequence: TGCGCCAGCAGCTTGGATCTGGGGACAGGGACGGATACGCAGTATTTT. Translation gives CASSLDLGTGTDTQYF.

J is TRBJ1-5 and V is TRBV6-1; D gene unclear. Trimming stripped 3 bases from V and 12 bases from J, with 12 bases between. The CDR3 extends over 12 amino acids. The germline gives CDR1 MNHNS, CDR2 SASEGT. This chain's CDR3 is CASSDGPFLQHF. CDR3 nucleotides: TGTGCCAGCAGTGATGGTCCCTTTCTCCAGCATTTT.

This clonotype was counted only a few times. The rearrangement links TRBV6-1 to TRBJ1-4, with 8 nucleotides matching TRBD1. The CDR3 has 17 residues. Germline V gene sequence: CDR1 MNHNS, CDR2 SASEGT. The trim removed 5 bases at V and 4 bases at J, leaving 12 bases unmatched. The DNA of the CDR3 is TGTGCCAGCAGTTCCGGGACAGGTGTTATTCTTAATGAAAAACTGTTTTTT. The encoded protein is CASSSGTGVILNEKLFF.

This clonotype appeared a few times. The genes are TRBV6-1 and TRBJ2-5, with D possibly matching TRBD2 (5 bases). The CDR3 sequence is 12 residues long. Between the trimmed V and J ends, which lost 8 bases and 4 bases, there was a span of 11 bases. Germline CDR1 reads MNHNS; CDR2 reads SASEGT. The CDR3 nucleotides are TGTGCCAGCTCCAATGAGGGAGAGACCCAGTACTTC. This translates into CASSNEGETQYF.

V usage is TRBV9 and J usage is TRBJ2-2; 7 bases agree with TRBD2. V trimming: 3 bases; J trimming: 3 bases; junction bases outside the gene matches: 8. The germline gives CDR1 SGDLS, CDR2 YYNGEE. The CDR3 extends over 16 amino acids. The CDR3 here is CASSALGTIDTGELFF. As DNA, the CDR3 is TGTGCCAGCAGCGCCCTCGGGACTATAGACACCGGGGAGCTGTTTTTT.

CDR3 protein: CASSQDHGTGGYTF. CDR3 in DNA: TGTGCCAGCAGCCAAGATCATGGGACAGGTGGCTACACCTTC. V gene TRBV14 combines with J gene TRBJ1-2; 8 nucleotides agree with TRBD1. Germline V gene lookup returns CDR1 SGHDN and CDR2 FVKESK. Trimming removed 0 bases from V and 7 bases from J; junction bases left unmatched: 4. The CDR3 spans 14 residues.

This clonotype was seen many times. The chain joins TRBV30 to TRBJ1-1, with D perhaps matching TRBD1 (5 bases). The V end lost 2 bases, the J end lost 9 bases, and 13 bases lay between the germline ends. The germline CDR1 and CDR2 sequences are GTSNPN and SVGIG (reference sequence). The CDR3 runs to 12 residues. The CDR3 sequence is CAWSPGTDKAFF. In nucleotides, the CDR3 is TGTGCCTGGAGTCCCGGGACGGATAAAGCTTTCTTT.

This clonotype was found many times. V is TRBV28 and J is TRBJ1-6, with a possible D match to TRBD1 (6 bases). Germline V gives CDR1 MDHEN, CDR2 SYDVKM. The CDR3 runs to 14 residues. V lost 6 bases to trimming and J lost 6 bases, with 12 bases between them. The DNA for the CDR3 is TGTGCCAGCAGCTCCCGACAGGCTAATTCACCCCTCCACTTT. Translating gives CASSSRQANSPLHF.

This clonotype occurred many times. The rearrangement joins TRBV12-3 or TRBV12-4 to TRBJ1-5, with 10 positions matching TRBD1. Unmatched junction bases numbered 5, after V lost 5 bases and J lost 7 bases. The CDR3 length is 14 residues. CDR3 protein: CASSTTGGRQPQHF. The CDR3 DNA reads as TGTGCCAGCAGTACGACAGGGGGCAGGCAGCCCCAGCATTTT.

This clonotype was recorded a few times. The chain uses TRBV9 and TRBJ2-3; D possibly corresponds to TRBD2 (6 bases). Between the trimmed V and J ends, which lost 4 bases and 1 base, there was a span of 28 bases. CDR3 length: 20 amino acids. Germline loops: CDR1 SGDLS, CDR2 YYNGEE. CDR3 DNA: TGTGCCAGCAGCCCCCTTGGGGGGTTCCCATTCTCTGTGGGCACAGATACGCAGTATTTT. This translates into CASSPLGGFPFSVGTDTQYF.

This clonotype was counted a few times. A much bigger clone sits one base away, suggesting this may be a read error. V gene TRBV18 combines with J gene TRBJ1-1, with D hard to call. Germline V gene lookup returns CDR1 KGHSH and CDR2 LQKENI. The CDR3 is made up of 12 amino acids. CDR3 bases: TGTGCCAGCTCACGGGCTGGTGGTGAAGCTTCCTTT. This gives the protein CASSRAGGEASF.

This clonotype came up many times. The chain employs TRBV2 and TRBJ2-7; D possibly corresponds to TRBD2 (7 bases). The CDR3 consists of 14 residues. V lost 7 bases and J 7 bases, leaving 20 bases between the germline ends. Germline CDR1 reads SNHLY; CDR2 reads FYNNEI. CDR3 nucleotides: TGTGCCAGCATCCCACTAGCGAAAGGGGGAGAGCAGTACTTC. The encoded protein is CASIPLAKGGEQYF.

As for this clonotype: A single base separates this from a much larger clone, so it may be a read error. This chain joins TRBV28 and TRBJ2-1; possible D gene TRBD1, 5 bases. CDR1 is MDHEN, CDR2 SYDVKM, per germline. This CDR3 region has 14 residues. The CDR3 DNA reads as TGTGCCAGCAGTTTACCCAGGGTGGGCAATGGGCAGTTCTTC. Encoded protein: CASSLPRVGNGQFF.

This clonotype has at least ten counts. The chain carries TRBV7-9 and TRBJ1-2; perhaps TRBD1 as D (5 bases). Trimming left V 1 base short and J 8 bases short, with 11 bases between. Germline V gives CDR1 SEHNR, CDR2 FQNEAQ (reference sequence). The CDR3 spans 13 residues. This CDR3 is CASSLDGGIGYTF. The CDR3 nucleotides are TGTGCCAGCAGCTTAGATGGGGGTATCGGCTACACCTTC.

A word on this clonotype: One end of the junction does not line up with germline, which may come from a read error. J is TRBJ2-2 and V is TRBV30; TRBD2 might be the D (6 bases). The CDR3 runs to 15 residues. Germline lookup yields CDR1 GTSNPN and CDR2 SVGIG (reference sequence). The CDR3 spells CAWSPYSGNTGGLFF. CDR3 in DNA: TGTGCCTGGAGTCCCTACAGTGGGAACACCGGGGGGCTGTTTTTT.

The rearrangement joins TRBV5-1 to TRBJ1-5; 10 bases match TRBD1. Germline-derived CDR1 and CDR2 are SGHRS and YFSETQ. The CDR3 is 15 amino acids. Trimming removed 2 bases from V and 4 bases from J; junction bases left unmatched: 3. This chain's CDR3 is CASSLDRGPNQPQHF. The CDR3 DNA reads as TGCGCCAGCAGCTTAGACAGGGGGCCAAATCAGCCCCAGCATTTT.

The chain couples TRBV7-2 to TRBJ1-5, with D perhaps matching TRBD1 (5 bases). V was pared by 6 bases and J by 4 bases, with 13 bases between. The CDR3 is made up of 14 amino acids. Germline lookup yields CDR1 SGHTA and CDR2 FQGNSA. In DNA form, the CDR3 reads TGTGCCAGCAGGGGGGGTCCGGGGAATCAGCCCCAGCATTTT. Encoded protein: CASRGGPGNQPQHF.

The CDR3 DNA follows: TGCAGCGTTGTCCCCTTAGCGGGAGGGCACACAGATACGCAGTATTTT. This encodes CSVVPLAGGHTDTQYF. The chain recombines TRBV29-1 with TRBJ2-3; 11 bases agree with TRBD2. The V gene end was trimmed by 4 bases and the J gene end by 2 bases; junction bases not matched to a gene: 8. CDR3 size: 16 residues. The germline V gene encodes CDR1 SQVTM and CDR2 ANQGSEA.

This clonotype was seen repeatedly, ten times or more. The CDR3 spells CASSPQGDYGYTF. CDR3 DNA sequence: TGCGCCAGCAGCCCCCAGGGTGACTATGGCTACACCTTC. The chain joins TRBV5-1 to TRBJ1-2; D might be TRBD1 (5 bases). V dropped 4 bases and J dropped 3 bases, with 10 bases sitting between them. The germline CDR1 and CDR2 sequences are SGHRS and YFSETQ. CDR3 size: 13 residues.

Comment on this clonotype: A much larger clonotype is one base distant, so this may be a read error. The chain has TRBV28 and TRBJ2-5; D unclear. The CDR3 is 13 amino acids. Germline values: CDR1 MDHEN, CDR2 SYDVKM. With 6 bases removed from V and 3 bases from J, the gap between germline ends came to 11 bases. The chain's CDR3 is CASSDGSEETQYF. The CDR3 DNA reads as TGTGCCAGCAGCGACGGGTCAGAAGAGACCCAGTACTTC.

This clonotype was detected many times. This CDR3 is CASSPKDEQYF. DNA of the CDR3: TGTGCCAGCTCACCAAAGGACGAGCAGTACTTC. J is TRBJ2-7 and V is TRBV18; D is uncertain. V shed 2 bases and J shed 5 bases, with 4 bases lying between them. There are 11 residues in the CDR3. CDR1 and CDR2 (germline): KGHSH, LQKENI.

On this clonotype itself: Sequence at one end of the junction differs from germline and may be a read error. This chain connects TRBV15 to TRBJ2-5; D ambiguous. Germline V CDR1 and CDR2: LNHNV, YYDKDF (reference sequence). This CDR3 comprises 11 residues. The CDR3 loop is CATSGEETQYF. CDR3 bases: TGTGCCACCAGCGGAGAGGAGACCCAGTACTTC.

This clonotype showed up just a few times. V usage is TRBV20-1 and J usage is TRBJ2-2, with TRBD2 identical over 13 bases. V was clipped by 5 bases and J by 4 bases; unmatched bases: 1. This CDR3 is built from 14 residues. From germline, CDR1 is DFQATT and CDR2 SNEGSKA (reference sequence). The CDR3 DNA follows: TGCAGTGCTCGACTAGCGGGAGGCACCGGGGAGCTGTTTTTT. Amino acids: CSARLAGGTGELFF.

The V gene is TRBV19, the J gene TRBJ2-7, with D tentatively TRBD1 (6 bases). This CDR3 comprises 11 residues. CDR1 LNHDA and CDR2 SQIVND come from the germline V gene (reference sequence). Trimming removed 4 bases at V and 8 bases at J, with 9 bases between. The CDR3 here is CASSTTGQQYF. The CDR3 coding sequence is TGTGCCAGTAGTACGACAGGACAGCAGTACTTC.

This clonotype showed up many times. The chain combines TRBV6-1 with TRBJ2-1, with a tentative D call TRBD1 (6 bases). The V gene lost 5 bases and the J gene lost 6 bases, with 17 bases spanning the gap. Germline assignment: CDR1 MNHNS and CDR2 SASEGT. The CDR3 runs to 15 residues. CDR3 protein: CASSRKRTDRNEQFF. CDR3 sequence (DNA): TGTGCCAGCAGTCGAAAGCGGACAGACCGCAATGAGCAGTTCTTC.

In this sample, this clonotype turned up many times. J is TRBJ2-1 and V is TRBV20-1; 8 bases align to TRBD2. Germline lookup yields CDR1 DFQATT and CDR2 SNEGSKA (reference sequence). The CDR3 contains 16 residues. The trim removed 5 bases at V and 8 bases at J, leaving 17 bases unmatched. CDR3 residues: CSAHKTAGTSLDEQFF. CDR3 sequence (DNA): TGCAGTGCTCATAAAACTGCGGGGACTAGTCTTGATGAGCAGTTCTTC.

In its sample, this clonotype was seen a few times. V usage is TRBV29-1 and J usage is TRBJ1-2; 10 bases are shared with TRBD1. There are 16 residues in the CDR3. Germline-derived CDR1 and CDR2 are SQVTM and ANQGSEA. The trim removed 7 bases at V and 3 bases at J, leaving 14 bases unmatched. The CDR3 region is CSAIRGGGTGDYGYTF. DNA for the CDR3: TGCAGCGCCATACGTGGGGGGGGGACAGGGGACTATGGCTACACCTTC.